What follows are 27 T cell receptor beta chains derived from one specimen sequenced in a study of cytomegalovirus exposure and HLA in healthy donors (dated by TCRdb to the late 2010s). The library was generated by the immunoSEQ multiplex PCR assay. For the multiplex PCR, a mixture combining 60 forward primers for TCR Vbeta segments and 13 reverse primers for TCR Jbeta segments was used. Not all clones reach the TCRdb copy of this immuneACCESS table, which keeps in-frame sequences only. Checked studies attribute under half of the gap to unresolved V genes and leave the rest unexplained. In all, the sample holds roughly 99,000 clones, and 74% of those were seen once. The ten most abundant clones make up approximately 2% of the sample. Source material: PBMCs. The source of these receptors is a male donor in good health and CMV-seronegative.

The chain joins TRBV7-6 to TRBJ1-5, with a tentative D call TRBD1 (6 bases). There are 14 residues in the CDR3. CDR1 is SGHVS, CDR2 FNYEAQ, per germline. Deletions cut 3 bases from V and 3 bases from J, with 9 bases between. CDR3 sequence reads: CASSLRGANQPQHF. For the CDR3, the DNA is TGTGCCAGCAGCTTGCGGGGGGCCAATCAGCCCCAGCATTTT.

The count of this clone is one. The genes are TRBV28 and TRBJ1-5; D is unclear. The length of the CDR3 is 16 residues. From germline, CDR1 is MDHEN and CDR2 SYDVKM. Trimming took off 8 bases at V and 2 bases at J, with 19 bases between the two ends. The CDR3, as DNA: TGTGCCAGCTCCCCCGGGGAGGGTCCTGGCAATCAGCCCCAGCATTTT. Translated: CASSPGEGPGNQPQHF. Full variable domain (missing parts from reference TRBV28 and TRBJ1-5): DVKVTQSSRYLVKRTGEKVFLECVQDMDHENMFWYRQDPGLGLRLIYFSYDVKMKEKGDIPEGYSVSREKKERFSLILESASTNQTSMYLCASSPGEGPGNQPQHFGDGTRLSIL.

Comment on this clone: One end of the junction fails to match germline, which may point to a read error. This chain joins TRBV27 and TRBJ1-4, with D unresolved. This CDR3 has 11 amino acids. Germline V lookup: CDR1 MNHEY, CDR2 SMNVEV (reference sequence). CDR3 in DNA: TGTGCCAGCAGTAACGGCCTCGAGAGGGTTTTT. Translation gives CASSNGLERVF.

The genes are TRBV13 and TRBJ2-5; 9 nucleotides align to TRBD2. This CDR3 spans 14 amino acids. With V trimmed by 7 bases and J by 5 bases, 8 bases remained unmatched. CDR1 PRHDT and CDR2 FYEKMQ come from the germline V gene (reference sequence). Written as DNA, the CDR3 is TGTGCCAGCAAAAGAGCGGGAGGACGCGAGACCCAGTACTTC. Its translation is CASKRAGGRETQYF.

V gene TRBV6-5 combines with J gene TRBJ1-4; D is possibly TRBD1 (5 bases). Germline CDR1 reads MNHEY; CDR2 reads SVGAGI. Trimming took 0 bases from V and 3 from J, leaving 11 bases between them. The CDR3 is 16 residues long. The CDR3 DNA follows: TGTGCCAGCAGTTACTCGGGGGGATCGGCTAATGAAAAACTGTTTTTT. It codes for CASSYSGGSANEKLFF.

The genes are TRBV5-1 and TRBJ1-2, with 8 bases that match TRBD1. CDR3 length: 14 residues. Germline V lookup: CDR1 SGHRS, CDR2 YFSETQ. V was pared by 4 bases and J by 7 bases, with 9 bases of the junction left unmatched. Here the CDR3 reads CASSPGQGGVGYTF. Here the CDR3 DNA reads TGCGCCAGCAGCCCCGGACAGGGAGGAGTTGGCTACACCTTC. Complete variable domain (other parts from reference TRBV5-1 and TRBJ1-2): KAGVTQTPRYLIKTRGQQVTLSCSPISGHRSVSWYQQTPGQGLQFLFEYFSETQRNKGNFPGRFSGRQFSNSRSEMNVSTLELGDSALYLCASSPGQGGVGYTFGSGTRLTVV.

The chain is built from TRBV14 and TRBJ2-7; the D gene is possibly TRBD2 (6 bases). This CDR3 spans 15 amino acids. V lost 4 bases to trimming and J lost 0 bases, with 13 bases between them. Germline V gene lookup returns CDR1 SGHDN and CDR2 FVKESK. The CDR3 spells CASSPGLPSSYEQYF. Here the CDR3 DNA reads TGTGCCAGCAGCCCGGGACTTCCGTCCTCCTACGAGCAGTACTTC.

The genes are TRBV6-4 and TRBJ2-7; TRBD2 matches 9 bases. The germline CDR1 and CDR2 sequences are MRHNA and SNTAGT. V shed 10 bases and J 0 bases; nucleotides not matched to a gene: 22. CDR3 size: 19 residues. CDR3 bases: TGTGCCACCCGTAGCGGGGGAGCGGTCCCCTTGCGCCACTCCTACGAGCAGTACTTC. Protein: CATRSGGAVPLRHSYEQYF.

The J gene is TRBJ2-7, the V gene TRBV30, with D unclear. The CDR3 runs 11 residues. Trimming left V 1 base short and J 7 bases short, with 8 bases between. Per the germline V gene, CDR1 is GTSNPN and CDR2 is SVGIG (reference sequence). DNA for the CDR3: TGTGCCTGGAGTGACTCGGGTGAGCAGTACTTC. Encoded protein: CAWSDSGEQYF. The full variable domain, completed using reference TRBV30 and TRBJ2-7, is SQTIHQWPATLVQPVGSPLSLECTVEGTSNPNLYWYRQAAGRGLQLLFYSVGIGQISSEVPQNLSASRPQDRQFILSSKKLLLSDSGFYLCAWSDSGEQYFGPGTRLTVT.

V usage is TRBV7-6 and J usage is TRBJ2-1; 10 bases are a match to TRBD2. Germline trimming cut 5 bases from V and 9 bases from J; bases unmatched to any gene: 19. Looked up from germline, CDR1 is SGHVS and CDR2 is FNYEAQ. The length of the CDR3 is 18 residues. CDR3 sequence (DNA): TGTGCCAGCAGCCTCCCCGGGGAGGGGAGCGGGAGGGCTGGTGAGCAGTTCTTC. It is translated as CASSLPGEGSGRAGEQFF.

V and J are TRBV6-6 and TRBJ2-7, with 7 positions matching TRBD1. This CDR3 is 15 amino acids long. CDR1 and CDR2 from the germline V gene are MNHNY and SVGAGI (reference sequence). V gave up 5 bases and J gave up 6 bases; unmatched junction bases: 13. The chain's CDR3 is CASSDHPQGSIEQYF. CDR3 DNA: TGTGCCAGCAGTGACCACCCACAGGGGAGTATCGAGCAGTACTTC.

The chain combines TRBV19 with TRBJ2-1; D may be TRBD1 (6 bases). The CDR3 is 15 amino acids. V was clipped by 5 bases and J by 1 base, with 12 bases between them. Germline CDR1 is LNHDA and CDR2 is SQIVND (reference sequence). Here the CDR3 reads CASSFSGVSYNEQFF. The CDR3 bases are TGTGCCAGTAGTTTTTCAGGGGTATCCTACAATGAGCAGTTCTTC.

This chain joins TRBV27 and TRBJ2-7; the D gene is possibly TRBD1 (6 bases). Deletions cut 6 bases from V and 2 bases from J, with 11 bases between. Germline loops: CDR1 MNHEY, CDR2 SMNVEV (reference sequence). The CDR3 sequence is 13 residues long. CDR3 region: CASRQQGPYEQYF. In DNA, the CDR3 is TGTGCCAGCAGACAACAGGGACCCTACGAGCAGTACTTC.

The gene calls are TRBV27 and TRBJ1-4; TRBD1 matches at 11 bases. The CDR3 sequence is 17 residues long. The V gene end was trimmed by 3 bases and the J gene end by 7 bases; junction bases not matched to a gene: 10. Germline values: CDR1 MNHEY, CDR2 SMNVEV (reference sequence). CDR3 in DNA: TGTGCCAGCAGTTTTAGGACAGGGGGCGGCAGAGGTGAAAAACTGTTTTTT. Protein: CASSFRTGGGRGEKLFF. Using reference TRBV27 and TRBJ1-4 for the parts outside the CDR3, the full variable domain is EAQVTQNPRYLITVTGKKLTVTCSQNMNHEYMSWYRQDPGLGLRQIYYSMNVEVTDKGDVPEGYKVSRKEKRNFPLILESPSPNQTSLYFCASSFRTGGGRGEKLFFGSGTQLSVL.

The CDR3 spells CASSLEGTSGSYEQYF. The CDR3 DNA reads as TGTGCCAGCAGCTTAGAAGGGACTAGCGGCTCCTACGAGCAGTACTTC. This chain joins TRBV7-3 and TRBJ2-7, with TRBD2 identical over 11 bases. CDR1 and CDR2 (germline): SGHTA, FQGTGA. The V gene end was trimmed by 2 bases and the J gene end by 0 bases; junction bases not matched to a gene: 3. The CDR3 consists of 16 residues.

J is TRBJ2-1 and V is TRBV5-1; D is uncertain. V gave up 0 bases and J gave up 0 bases, with 7 bases separating them. Germline-derived CDR1 and CDR2 are SGHRS and YFSETQ. The CDR3 length is 15 residues. The CDR3: CASSLDWSSYNEQFF. CDR3 bases: TGCGCCAGCAGCTTGGACTGGAGCTCCTACAATGAGCAGTTCTTC.

The chain carries TRBV27 and TRBJ2-7, with 11 bases that match TRBD2. V shed 5 bases and J 0 bases; nucleotides not matched to a gene: 6. The CDR3 is 16 residues long. From germline, CDR1 is MNHEY and CDR2 SMNVEV (reference sequence). The CDR3 spells CASSPGTSGSSYEQYF. CDR3 bases: TGTGCCAGCAGTCCTGGGACTAGCGGAAGCTCCTACGAGCAGTACTTC.

This chain joins TRBV6-5 and TRBJ2-6; D unclear. Trimming removed 0 bases from V and 1 base from J, with 7 bases in between. The CDR3 spans 16 residues. Germline V gene data show CDR1 as MNHEY and CDR2 as SVGAGI. CDR3 nucleotide sequence: TGTGCCAGCAGTTACTCGTCCCAATCTGGGGCCAACGTCCTGACTTTC. Translated: CASSYSSQSGANVLTF.

The V call is TRBV15, the J call TRBJ2-7, with TRBD1 as a possible D gene (6 bases). The CDR3 loop spans 13 amino acids. V was cut by 0 bases and J by 4 bases, with 7 bases left in between. From germline, CDR1 is LNHNV and CDR2 YYDKDF (reference sequence). CDR3 sequence: CATSRDQGYEQYF. CDR3 nucleotides: TGTGCCACCAGCAGAGATCAGGGGTACGAGCAGTACTTC.

The chain uses TRBV12-5 and TRBJ2-1, with a possible D match to TRBD2 (5 bases). Looked up from germline, CDR1 is LGHNT and CDR2 is FRNRAP. Trimming removed 3 bases at V and 6 bases at J, with 15 bases between. CDR3 length: 15 residues. The CDR3 nucleotides read TGTGCTAGTGGTTTTTCCGAGGGCCCCCTCAATGAGCAGTTCTTC. Protein sequence: CASGFSEGPLNEQFF.

This clone appeared a few times. This rearrangement joins TRBV18 to TRBJ2-7, with D uncertain. The V end lost 1 base, the J end lost 6 bases, and 7 bases lay between the germline ends. The CDR3 is 12 residues long. Germline V gene sequence: CDR1 KGHSH, CDR2 LQKENI. CDR3 sequence reads: CASSPQSGEQYF. The CDR3 DNA follows: TGTGCCAGCTCACCACAGTCGGGCGAGCAGTACTTC.

The chain has TRBV28 and TRBJ1-5, with D possibly matching TRBD1 (6 bases). Germline V gene data show CDR1 as MDHEN and CDR2 as SYDVKM. V lost 6 bases and J lost 2, with 20 bases in between. The CDR3 has 17 residues. CDR3 sequence (DNA): TGTGCCAGCAGGTCTCCCCGTCGTTCAGGGGGCAATCAGCCCCAGCATTTT. Translation: CASRSPRRSGGNQPQHF.

V usage is TRBV7-3 and J usage is TRBJ1-2; TRBD1 might be the D (5 bases). The V end lost 3 bases, the J end lost 6 bases, and 11 bases lay between the germline ends. The CDR3 spans 13 residues. CDR1 is SGHTA and CDR2 is FQGTGA in the germline V gene. The CDR3 region is CASSFGGEDGYTF. The CDR3 nucleotides are TGTGCCAGCAGCTTTGGGGGGGAGGATGGCTACACCTTC.

The chain combines TRBV30 with TRBJ1-2; D gene ambiguous. The CDR3 has 13 residues. V dropped 4 bases and J dropped 4 bases, with 13 bases sitting between them. CDR1 GTSNPN and CDR2 SVGIG come from the germline V gene (reference sequence). As DNA, the CDR3 is TGTGCCTGGACTACGAGACTCGGCTATGGCTACACCTTC. It codes for CAWTTRLGYGYTF.

The chain carries TRBV7-2 and TRBJ2-7; 9 bases are shared with TRBD2. Germline V gene sequence: CDR1 SGHTA, CDR2 FQGNSA. V dropped 2 bases and J dropped 5; count of bases not matched to a gene: 4. This CDR3 region has 14 residues. DNA of the CDR3: TGTGCCAGCAGCTTAACTAGCGGGCGTGACGAGCAGTACTTC. Amino acids: CASSLTSGRDEQYF.

The V and J genes are TRBV6-1 and TRBJ2-3, with 10 bases matching TRBD1. This CDR3 region has 16 residues. With V trimmed by 0 bases and J by 5 bases, 5 bases remained unmatched. The germline V gene has CDR1 MNHNS and CDR2 SASEGT. Here the CDR3 reads CASSEALGQGKDTQYF. The CDR3 DNA follows: TGTGCCAGCAGTGAAGCCCTGGGACAGGGGAAAGATACGCAGTATTTT.

This clone appeared a few times. The genes are TRBV5-4 and TRBJ2-2; 8 nucleotides line up with TRBD2. V shed 4 bases and J 4 bases; nucleotides not matched to a gene: 6. Per the germline V gene, CDR1 is SGHNT and CDR2 is YYREEE (reference sequence). CDR3 length: 15 amino acids. The CDR3 DNA sequence: TGTGCCAGCAGCCATAGCGGGATCAGCACCGGGGAGCTGTTTTTT. Protein: CASSHSGISTGELFF.